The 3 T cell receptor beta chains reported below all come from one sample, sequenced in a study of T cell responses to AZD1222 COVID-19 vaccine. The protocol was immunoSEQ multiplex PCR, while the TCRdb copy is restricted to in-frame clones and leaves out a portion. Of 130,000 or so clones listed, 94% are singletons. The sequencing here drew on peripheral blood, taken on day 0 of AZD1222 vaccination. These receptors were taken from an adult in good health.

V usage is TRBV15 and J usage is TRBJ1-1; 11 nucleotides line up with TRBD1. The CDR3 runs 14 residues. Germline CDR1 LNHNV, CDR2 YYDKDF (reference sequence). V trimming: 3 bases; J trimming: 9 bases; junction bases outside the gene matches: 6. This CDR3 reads CATSRAGQGVKAFF. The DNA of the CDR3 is TGTGCCACCAGCAGGGCGGGACAGGGGGTTAAAGCTTTCTTT.

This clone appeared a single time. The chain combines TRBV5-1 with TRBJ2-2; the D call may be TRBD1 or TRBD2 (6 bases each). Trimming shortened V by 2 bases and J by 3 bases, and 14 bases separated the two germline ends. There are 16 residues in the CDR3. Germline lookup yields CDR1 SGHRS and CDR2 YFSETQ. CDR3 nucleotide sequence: TGCGCCAGCAGCTTAGGCCCCGGGGGCGACACCGGGGAGCTGTTTTTT. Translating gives CASSLGPGGDTGELFF.

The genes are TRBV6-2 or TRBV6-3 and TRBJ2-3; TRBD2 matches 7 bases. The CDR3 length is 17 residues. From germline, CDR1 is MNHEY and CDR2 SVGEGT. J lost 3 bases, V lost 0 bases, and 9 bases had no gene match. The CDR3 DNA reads TGTGCCAGCAGTTACTCGAGAAGACTGGGGGGGACAGATACGCAGTATTTT. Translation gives CASSYSRRLGGTDTQYF.